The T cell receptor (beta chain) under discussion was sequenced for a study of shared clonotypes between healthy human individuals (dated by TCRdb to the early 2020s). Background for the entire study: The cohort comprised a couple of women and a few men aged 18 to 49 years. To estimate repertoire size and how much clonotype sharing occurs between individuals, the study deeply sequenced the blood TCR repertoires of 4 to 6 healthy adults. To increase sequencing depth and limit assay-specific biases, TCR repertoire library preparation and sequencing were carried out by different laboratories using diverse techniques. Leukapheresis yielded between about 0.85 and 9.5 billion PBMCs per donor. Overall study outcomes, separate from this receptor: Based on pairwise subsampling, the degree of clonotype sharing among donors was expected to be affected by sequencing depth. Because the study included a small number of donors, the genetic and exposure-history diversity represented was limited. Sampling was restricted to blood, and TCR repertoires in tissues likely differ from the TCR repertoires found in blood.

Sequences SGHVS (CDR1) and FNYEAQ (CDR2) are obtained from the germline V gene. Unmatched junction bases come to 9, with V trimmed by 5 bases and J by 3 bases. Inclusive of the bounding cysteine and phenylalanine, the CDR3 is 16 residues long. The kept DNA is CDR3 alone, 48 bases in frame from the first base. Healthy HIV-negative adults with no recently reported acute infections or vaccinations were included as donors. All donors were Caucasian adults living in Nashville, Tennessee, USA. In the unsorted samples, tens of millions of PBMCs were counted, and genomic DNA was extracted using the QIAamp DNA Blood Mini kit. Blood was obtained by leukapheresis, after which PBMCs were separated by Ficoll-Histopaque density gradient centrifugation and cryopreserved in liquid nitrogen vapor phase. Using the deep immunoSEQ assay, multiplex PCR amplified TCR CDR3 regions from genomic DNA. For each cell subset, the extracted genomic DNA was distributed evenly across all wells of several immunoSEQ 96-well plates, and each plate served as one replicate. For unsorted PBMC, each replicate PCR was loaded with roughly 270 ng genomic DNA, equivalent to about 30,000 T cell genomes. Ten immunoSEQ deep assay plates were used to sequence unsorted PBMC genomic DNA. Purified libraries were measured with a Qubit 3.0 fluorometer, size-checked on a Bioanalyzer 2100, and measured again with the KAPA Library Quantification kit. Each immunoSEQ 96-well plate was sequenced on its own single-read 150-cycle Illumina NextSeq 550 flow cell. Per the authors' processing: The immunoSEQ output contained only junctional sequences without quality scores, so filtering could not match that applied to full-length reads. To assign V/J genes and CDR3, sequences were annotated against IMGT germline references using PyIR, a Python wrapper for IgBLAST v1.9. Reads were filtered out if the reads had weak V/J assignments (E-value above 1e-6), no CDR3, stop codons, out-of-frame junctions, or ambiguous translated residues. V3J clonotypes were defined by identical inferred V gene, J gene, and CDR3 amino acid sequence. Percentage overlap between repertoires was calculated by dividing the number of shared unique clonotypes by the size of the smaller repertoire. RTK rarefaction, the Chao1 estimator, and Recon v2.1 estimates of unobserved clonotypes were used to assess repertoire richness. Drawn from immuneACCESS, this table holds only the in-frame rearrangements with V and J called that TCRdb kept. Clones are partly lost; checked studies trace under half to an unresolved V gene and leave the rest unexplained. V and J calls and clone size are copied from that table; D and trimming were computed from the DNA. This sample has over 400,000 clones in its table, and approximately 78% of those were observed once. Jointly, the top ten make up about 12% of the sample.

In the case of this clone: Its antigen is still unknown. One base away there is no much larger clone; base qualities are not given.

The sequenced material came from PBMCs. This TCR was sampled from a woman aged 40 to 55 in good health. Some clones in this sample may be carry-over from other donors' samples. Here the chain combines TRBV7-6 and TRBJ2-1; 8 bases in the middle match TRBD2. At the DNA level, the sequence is TGTGCCAGCAGCATCAGCGGGAGCTCCCTCTACAATGAGCAGTTCTTC. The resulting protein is CASSISGSSLYNEQFF.